Below, one TCR beta chain is given with its context. Its target is unknown. V gave up 6 bases and J gave up 8 bases, with 14 bases separating them. Germline-derived CDR1 and CDR2 are SGHTS and YDEGEE. The CDR3 has 12 amino acids. Treatment of patients with chemo-refractory metastatic non-small-cell lung cancer consisted of focal radiation plus CTLA-4 blockade with ipilimumab. The data originate from a study of radiotherapy plus CTLA-4 blockade in lung cancer. Study as a whole: Objective responses were recorded in 15% to 20% of patients, with disease control recorded in 30% to 35%.

Assay: immunoSEQ multiplex PCR; the TCRdb copy retains only in-frame clones and omits some. This table holds some 70,000 clones, around 80% found once. Study-wide results and caveats: Among blood TCR repertoires after radiotherapy plus ipilimumab, tumor-derived clones expanded. Reports identified early blood T cell clone dynamics, with interferon-beta, as the best response predictor.

This chain uses TRBV5-8 with TRBJ2-5, with D maybe TRBD2 (5 bases). This receptor was obtained from a human donor with non-small cell lung cancer who had a complete response to radiotherapy plus ipilimumab. The sequencing used peripheral blood, collected from a patient treated with radiotherapy plus ipilimumab. The CDR3 DNA reads as TGTGCCAGCAAGGGATTCGAGGGTACCCAGTACTTC. This codes for CASKGFEGTQYF. Drawing the rest from reference TRBV5-8 and TRBJ2-5, the complete variable domain is EAGVTQSPTHLIKTRGQQATLRCSPISGHTSVYWYQQALGLGLQFLLWYDEGEERNRGNFPPRFSGRQFPNYSSELNVNALELEDSALYLCASKGFEGTQYFGPGTRLLVL.